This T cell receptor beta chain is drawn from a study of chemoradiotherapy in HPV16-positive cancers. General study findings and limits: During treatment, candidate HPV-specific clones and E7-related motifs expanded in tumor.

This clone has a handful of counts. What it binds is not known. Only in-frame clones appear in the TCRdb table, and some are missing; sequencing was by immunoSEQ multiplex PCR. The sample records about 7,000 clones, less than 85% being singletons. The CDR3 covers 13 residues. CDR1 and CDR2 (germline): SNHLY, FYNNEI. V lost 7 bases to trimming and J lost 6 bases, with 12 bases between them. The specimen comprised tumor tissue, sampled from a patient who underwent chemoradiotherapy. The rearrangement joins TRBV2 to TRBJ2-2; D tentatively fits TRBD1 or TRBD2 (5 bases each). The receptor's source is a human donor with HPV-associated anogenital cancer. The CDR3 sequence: CASTRGQPGELFF. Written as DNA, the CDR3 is TGTGCCAGCACCCGGGGCCAACCCGGGGAGCTGTTTTTT. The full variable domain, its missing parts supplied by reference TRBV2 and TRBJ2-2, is EPEVTQTPSHQVTQMGQEVILRCVPISNHLYFYWYRQILGQKVEFLVSFYNNEISEKSEIFDDQFSVERPDGSNFTLKIRSTKLEDSAMYFCASTRGQPGELFFGEGSRLTVL.